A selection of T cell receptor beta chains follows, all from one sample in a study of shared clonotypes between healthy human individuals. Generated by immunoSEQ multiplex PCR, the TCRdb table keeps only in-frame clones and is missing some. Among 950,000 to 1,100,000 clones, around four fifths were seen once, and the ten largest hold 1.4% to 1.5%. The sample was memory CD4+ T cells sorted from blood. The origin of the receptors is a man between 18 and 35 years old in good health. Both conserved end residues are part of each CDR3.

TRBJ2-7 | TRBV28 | CASSLWGLRNEQYF
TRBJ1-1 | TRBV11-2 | CASSTRPGGFTEAFF
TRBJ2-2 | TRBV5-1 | CASSLGAVFTGELFF
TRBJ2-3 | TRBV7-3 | CASSFRGESTDTQYF
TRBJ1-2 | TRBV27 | CASRGQGASYGYTF
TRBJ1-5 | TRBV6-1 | CASSEFPGRQPQHF
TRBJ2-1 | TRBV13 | CASSLGLAGGKSSYNEQFF
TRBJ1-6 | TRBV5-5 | CASSFGNKDNSPLHF
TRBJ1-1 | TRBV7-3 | CASSKSDLMNTEAFF
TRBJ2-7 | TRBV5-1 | CASSLDGITEEGQYF
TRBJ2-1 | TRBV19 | CASRASGRNEQFF
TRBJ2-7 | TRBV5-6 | CASSLVPGLWYYEQYF
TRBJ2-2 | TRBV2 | CASSRDRGGAGELFF
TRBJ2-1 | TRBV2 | CASSVLLSSYNEQFF
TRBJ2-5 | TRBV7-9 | CASIEVGQETQYF
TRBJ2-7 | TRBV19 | CASSPFGGRPTYEQYF
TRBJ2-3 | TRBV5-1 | CASSLGRAGSFLLKDTQYF
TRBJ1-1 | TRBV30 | CAWSVGRVTEAFF
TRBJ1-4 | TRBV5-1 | CASSLISGYEKLFF
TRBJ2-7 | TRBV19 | CASSMGGRDYEQYF
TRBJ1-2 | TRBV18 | CASSPGTGRETNYGYTF
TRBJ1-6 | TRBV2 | CASSKGQGGNSPLHF
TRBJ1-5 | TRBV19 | CASSTSGGGNQPQHF
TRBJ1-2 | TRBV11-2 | CASSSSDRGNYGYTF
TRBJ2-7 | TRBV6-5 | CASSNSGTYEQYF
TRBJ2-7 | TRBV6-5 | CASRRVPLIDEQYF
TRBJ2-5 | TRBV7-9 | CASSLYRDQETQYF
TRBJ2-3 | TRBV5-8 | CASRTSGGASRADTQYF
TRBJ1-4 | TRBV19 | CASRQQGSNEKLFF
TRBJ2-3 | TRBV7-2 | CASSLGVGGGPADTQYF
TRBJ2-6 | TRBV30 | CAWSYLPGGGANVLTF
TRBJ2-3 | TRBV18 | CASSPFTDTQYF
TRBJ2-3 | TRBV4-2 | CASSQVISGGALKTDTQYF
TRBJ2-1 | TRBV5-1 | CASSLSSERYNEQFF
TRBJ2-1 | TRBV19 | CASSTIFRGQQFF
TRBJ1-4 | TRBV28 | CASSWGGEKLFF
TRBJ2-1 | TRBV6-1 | CASRETGDNEQFF
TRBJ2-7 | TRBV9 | CASSPSLGTGSEQYF
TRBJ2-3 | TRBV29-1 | CSARPLAGADTQYF
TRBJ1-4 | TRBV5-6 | CASSLSWGVNEKLFF
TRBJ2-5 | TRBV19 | CASSFLAGRGAETQYF
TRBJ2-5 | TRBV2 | CASSLSNAQETQYF
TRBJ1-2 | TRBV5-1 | CASSLEGGPGYTF
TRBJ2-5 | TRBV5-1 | CASSSGARETQYF
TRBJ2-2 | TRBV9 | CASSPGAANTGELFF
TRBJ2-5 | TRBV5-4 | CASRREYQETQYF
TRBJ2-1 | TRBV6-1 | CASSVGTRGDNEQFF
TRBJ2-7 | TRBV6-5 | CASSRRTGGYEQYF
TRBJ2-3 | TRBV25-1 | CASSEWGTSGAQDTQYF
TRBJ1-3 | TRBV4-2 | CASSQVTTSGNTIYF
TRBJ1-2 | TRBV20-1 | CSAGEDWGYTF
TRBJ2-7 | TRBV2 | CASRLRTSSSYEQYF
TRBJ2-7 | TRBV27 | CASSYNSIAYEQYF
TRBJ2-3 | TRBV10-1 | CASSLTPPSSGGVDTQYF
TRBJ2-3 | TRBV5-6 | CASSLGQPLRTDTQYF